Listed here are 29 T cell receptor beta chains from one sample, sequenced in a study of CD8 T cells in Susac syndrome. When the RNA was reverse transcribed, random hexamers were used with an input of about 0.5 to 1 ug. From the immunoSEQ multiplex PCR reads, TCRdb called clonotypes with MiXCR, one entry per CDR3 protein. Of about 70,000 distinct CDR3 sequences in the sample, approximately 96% were seen once. Material for sequencing was CD4+ T cells from PBMCs. Receptors were obtained from a human donor with multiple sclerosis.

CDR3 nucleotide sequence: TGCGCCAGCAGCTTCGGGGACAGGGGCAACTCTGGGGCCAACGTCCTGACTTTC. Amino acid sequence: CASSFGDRGNSGANVLTF. The chain couples TRBV5-1 to TRBJ2-6, with 10 bases aligning to TRBD1. The J segment lost 0 bases and the V segment lost 2 bases, leaving 5 bases of the junction unmatched. CDR1 is SGHRS, CDR2 YFSETQ, per germline. This CDR3 region has 18 residues.

The chain is built from TRBV3-1 and TRBJ2-7; 10 bases are a match to TRBD1. The ends lost 3 bases at V and 2 bases at J; junction bases unmatched: 1. Germline lookup yields CDR1 LGHDT and CDR2 YNNKEL (reference sequence). The CDR3 is 14 amino acids. CDR3 DNA: TGTGCCAGCAGCCACGACAGGGGGCCCTACGAGCAGTACTTC. Encoded protein: CASSHDRGPYEQYF.

The V call is TRBV7-2, the J call TRBJ1-4; D call uncertain. CDR1 and CDR2 (germline): SGHTA, FQGNSA. The CDR3 totals 15 residues. The V end lost 4 bases, the J end lost 3 bases, and 12 bases lay between the germline ends. The CDR3, as DNA: TGTGCCAGCAGCTCACAATCCGCGGCTAATGAAAAACTGTTTTTT. Its protein is CASSSQSAANEKLFF. Looking up the rest from reference TRBV7-2 and TRBJ1-4 gives the full variable domain: GAGVSQSPSNKVTEKGKDVELRCDPISGHTALYWYRQSLGQGLEFLIYFQGNSAPDKSGLPSDRFSAERTGGSVSTLTIQRTQQEDSAVYLCASSSQSAANEKLFFGSGTQLSVL.

This clonotype occurred once. V gene TRBV12-3 or TRBV12-4 combines with J gene TRBJ1-2; 9 bases align to TRBD1. After removal of 6 bases from V and 4 bases from J, the junction contained 6 bases not matched to a gene. This CDR3 spans 14 amino acids. CDR3 coding DNA: TGTGCCAGCAGCCAGGACAGGGGCGGCTATGGCTACACCTTC. Its protein product is CASSQDRGGYGYTF.

The rearrangement links TRBV12-3 or TRBV12-4 to TRBJ2-7; 8 bases agree with TRBD2. The CDR3 spans 16 residues. Germline trimming cut 5 bases from V and 3 bases from J; bases unmatched to any gene: 12. CDR3 residues: CASSKGLTGGNYEQYF. The CDR3, as DNA: TGTGCCAGCAGTAAGGGGTTGACGGGGGGGAACTACGAGCAGTACTTC.

This sequence joins TRBV4-3 and TRBJ1-6; D is perhaps TRBD1 (6 bases). Per germline, CDR1 LGHNA and CDR2 YSLEER. This CDR3 contains 17 residues. Trimming cost V 4 bases and J 5 bases, with 18 bases left between them. The CDR3 DNA reads as TGCGCCAGCAGCCTCACCTTAGGACAGCTCAATAATTCACCCCTCCACTTT. Protein product: CASSLTLGQLNNSPLHF.

The chain couples TRBV20-1 to TRBJ1-5; D remains unclear. Germline V gene lookup returns CDR1 DFQATT and CDR2 SNEGSKA (reference sequence). The V end was cut by 3 bases, the J end by 10 bases, with 19 bases between. The CDR3 loop spans 14 amino acids. The chain's CDR3 is CSASQNPANRPQHF. The CDR3 DNA follows: TGCAGTGCTAGTCAGAACCCCGCTAATCGTCCCCAGCATTTT.

This chain links TRBV24-1 with TRBJ2-2; 9 nucleotides agree with TRBD2. Trimming took 7 bases from V and 0 from J; bases not matched to a gene: 5. This CDR3 comprises 16 residues. CDR1 and CDR2 (germline): KGHDR, SFDVKD. DNA for the CDR3: TGTGCCACCAGACCTAGCGGGAACCCGAACACCGGGGAGCTGTTTTTT. Amino acid sequence: CATRPSGNPNTGELFF.

The rearrangement links TRBV29-1 to TRBJ1-2, with 10 positions matching TRBD1. CDR1 and CDR2 from the germline V gene are SQVTM and ANQGSEA. V gave up 5 bases and J gave up 2 bases; unmatched junction bases: 2. The CDR3 is 13 amino acids. The CDR3, as DNA: TGCAGCGTTAAGACAGGGGGCAACTATGGCTACACCTTC. It encodes CSVKTGGNYGYTF.

J is TRBJ2-7 and V is TRBV12-3 or TRBV12-4; D possibly corresponds to TRBD1 (5 bases). The length of the CDR3 is 15 residues. The V end lost 3 bases, the J end lost 0 bases, and 12 bases lay between the germline ends. In DNA, the CDR3 is TGTGCCAGCAGTTTGTGGAGACAGAGCTCCTACGAGCAGTACTTC. Residues: CASSLWRQSSYEQYF.

This chain uses TRBV20-1 with TRBJ2-7; TRBD1 might be the D (6 bases). V was pared by 3 bases and J by 7 bases, with 10 bases between. Germline V gene lookup returns CDR1 DFQATT and CDR2 SNEGSKA (reference sequence). The CDR3 totals 11 residues. Here the CDR3 reads CSARPGTEQYF. CDR3 coding DNA: TGCAGTGCTAGGCCGGGGACAGAGCAGTACTTC.

The rearrangement uses TRBV3-1 and TRBJ1-1; maybe TRBD1 (6 bases). Germline V CDR1 and CDR2: LGHDT, YNNKEL (reference sequence). The V end was cut by 1 base, the J end by 11 bases, with 14 bases between. The CDR3 extends over 13 amino acids. The CDR3 DNA follows: TGTGCCAGCAGCCAAGTTCAGGGGCGGTTCGCTTTCTTT. Residues: CASSQVQGRFAFF. Supplemented by reference TRBV3-1 and TRBJ1-1, the full variable domain reads DTAVSQTPKYLVTQMGNDKSIKCEQNLGHDTMYWYKQDSKKFLKIMFSYNNKELIINETVPNRFSPKSPDKAHLNLHINSLELGDSAVYFCASSQVQGRFAFFGQGTRLTVV.

The CDR3 bases are TGTGCCAGCAGCCCCCAATACCGACAGGGATGGGGCAATGAGCAGTTCTTC. Amino acids: CASSPQYRQGWGNEQFF. The V call is TRBV4-2, the J call TRBJ2-1, with 7 bases aligning to TRBD1. V gave up 4 bases and J gave up 6 bases; unmatched junction bases: 15. CDR3 size: 17 residues. Germline values: CDR1 LGHNA, CDR2 YNFKEQ.

The gene calls are TRBV27 and TRBJ1-6, with a weak D call TRBD1 (6 bases). From germline, CDR1 is MNHEY and CDR2 SMNVEV (reference sequence). Trimming stripped 2 bases from V and 7 bases from J, with 15 bases between. CDR3 length: 16 amino acids. DNA of the CDR3: TGTGCCAGCAGTTTACTGGGGACATCGCGGAATTCACCCCTCCACTTT. Amino acids: CASSLLGTSRNSPLHF.

The CDR3, as DNA: TGCGCCAGCAGTCTGACTTTTCGCACAGATACGCAGTATTTT. Translating it yields CASSLTFRTDTQYF. V usage is TRBV5-1 and J usage is TRBJ2-3, with D unclear. Germline V gene lookup returns CDR1 SGHRS and CDR2 YFSETQ. This CDR3 contains 14 residues. Between the trimmed V and J ends, which lost 5 bases and 1 base, there was a span of 11 bases. The variable domain in full, with the rest retrieved from reference TRBV5-1 and TRBJ2-3, is KAGVTQTPRYLIKTRGQQVTLSCSPISGHRSVSWYQQTPGQGLQFLFEYFSETQRNKGNFPGRFSGRQFSNSRSEMNVSTLELGDSALYLCASSLTFRTDTQYFGPGTRLTVL.

Worth noting for this clonotype: Sequence at one end of the junction differs from germline and may be a read error. This chain connects TRBV7-7 to TRBJ2-5, with 11 bases identical to TRBD2. The germline CDR1 and CDR2 sequences are SSHAT and FNYEAQ (reference sequence). CDR3 size: 17 residues. CDR3 sequence (DNA): TGTGCTAGCAGCTTAGGAATAACTAGCGGGGGTCAAGAGACCCAGTACTTC. Amino acids: CASSLGITSGGQETQYF.

This chain uses TRBV4-1 with TRBJ2-1, with 10 bases matching TRBD2. Per the germline V gene, CDR1 is MGHRA and CDR2 is YSYEKL. This CDR3 region has 15 residues. The J segment lost 6 bases and the V segment lost 4 bases, leaving 6 bases of the junction unmatched. CDR3 protein: CASSRVAGGTNEQFF. In DNA form, the CDR3 reads TGCGCCAGCAGCCGAGTAGCGGGGGGAACCAATGAGCAGTTCTTC.

The rearrangement uses TRBV30 and TRBJ2-5, with D tentatively TRBD2 (6 bases). V was shortened by 2 bases and J by 0 bases, with 13 bases between the two germline ends. The CDR3 sequence is 15 residues long. CDR1 is GTSNPN and CDR2 is SVGIG in the germline V gene (reference sequence). The CDR3 DNA is TGTGCCTGGAGTTCGGGGGTTGGGCACCAAGAGACCCAGTACTTC. Protein product: CAWSSGVGHQETQYF.

The chain uses TRBV5-1 and TRBJ2-3, with 9 bases lining up with TRBD2. The CDR3 runs to 16 residues. V lost 0 bases and J lost 2; bases outside the gene matches: 4. CDR1 is SGHRS, CDR2 YFSETQ, per germline. This chain's CDR3 is CASSLGASGDTDTQYF. The CDR3 nucleotides are TGCGCCAGCAGCTTGGGAGCTAGCGGGGACACAGATACGCAGTATTTT.

The chain is built from TRBV20-1 and TRBJ1-2; TRBD1 might be the D (5 bases). Per the germline V gene, CDR1 is DFQATT and CDR2 is SNEGSKA (reference sequence). CDR3 size: 14 residues. With 6 bases removed from V and 8 bases from J, the gap between germline ends came to 22 bases. The CDR3 reads CSAGFRQIGEGYTF. In DNA form, the CDR3 reads TGCAGTGCGGGTTTCCGACAGATAGGGGAGGGCTACACCTTC.

The CDR3 nucleotides read TGTGCCAGCTCACCAGGGCTCTCAAATGAAAAACTGTTTTTT. This gives the protein CASSPGLSNEKLFF. V and J are TRBV18 and TRBJ1-4; no clear D. The CDR3 totals 14 residues. V was clipped by 2 bases and J by 5 bases, with 9 bases between them. Looked up from germline, CDR1 is KGHSH and CDR2 is LQKENI.

The chain couples TRBV12-3 or TRBV12-4 to TRBJ2-5; a weak D match, TRBD1 (6 bases). This CDR3 has 16 residues. The V gene lost 6 bases and the J gene lost 5 bases, with 22 bases spanning the gap. The CDR3 spells CASSPTGFSVVETQYF. CDR3 bases: TGTGCCAGCAGCCCCACAGGGTTCAGTGTCGTCGAGACCCAGTACTTC.

The chain recombines TRBV19 with TRBJ2-7; 12 bases align to TRBD2. J was trimmed by 1 base and V by 6 bases; bases with no gene match: 1. CDR1 and CDR2 from the germline V gene are LNHDA and SQIVND (reference sequence). The CDR3 is 14 residues long. In DNA, the CDR3 is TGTGCCAGTAGGGGGACTAGCGGGTCCTACGAGCAGTACTTC. Translation: CASRGTSGSYEQYF.

The chain joins TRBV12-3 or TRBV12-4 to TRBJ1-4; D is perhaps TRBD1 (6 bases). The V end lost 6 bases, the J end lost 8 bases, and 16 bases lay between the germline ends. The length of the CDR3 is 14 residues. The CDR3 is CASSSRQAAEKLFF. CDR3 nucleotide sequence: TGTGCCAGCAGCTCCAGACAGGCGGCCGAAAAACTGTTTTTT.

The gene calls are TRBV7-2 and TRBJ2-5; D gene unclear. The CDR3 totals 13 residues. Trimming shortened V by 6 bases and J by 6 bases, and 14 bases separated the two germline ends. Germline CDR1 reads SGHTA; CDR2 reads FQGNSA. CDR3 DNA: TGTGCCAGCAGTCCGGGTAGTCTAAAGACCCAGTACTTC. Encoded protein: CASSPGSLKTQYF.

The chain recombines TRBV11-3 with TRBJ2-1, with D perhaps TRBD2 (6 bases). The CDR3 is 17 residues long. The ends were cut back, 1 base at V and 0 bases at J, with 13 bases in the middle. Germline V gives CDR1 SGHNT, CDR2 YENEEA. CDR3 sequence: CASSLGWGDPSYNEQFF. DNA for the CDR3: TGTGCCAGCAGCTTAGGGTGGGGGGACCCCTCCTACAATGAGCAGTTCTTC.

This chain links TRBV30 with TRBJ1-3; D is unclear. Germline CDR1 is GTSNPN and CDR2 is SVGIG (reference sequence). Trimming pared 2 bases from V and 3 bases from J, leaving 11 bases between. This CDR3 is built from 14 residues. Here the CDR3 DNA reads TGTGCCTGGAGTACGGGTCTCGGTGGAAACACCATATATTTT. It yields the protein CAWSTGLGGNTIYF.

The table lists this clonotype with a count of one. At one of its ends the junction is not consistent with the germline gene, which may arise from a read error. The CDR3 region is CASTLADGKYEQYF. CDR3 sequence (DNA): TGTGCCAGCACCTTAGCGGACGGGAAGTACGAGCAGTACTTC. The J gene is TRBJ2-7, the V gene TRBV11-3; a weak D match, TRBD2 (6 bases). The V gene's germline CDR1 is SGHNT and CDR2 YENEEA. This CDR3 is built from 14 residues.

V is TRBV18 and J is TRBJ2-7, with D possibly matching TRBD1 (6 bases). CDR1 is KGHSH and CDR2 is LQKENI in the germline V gene. V shed 1 base and J shed 2 bases, with 15 bases lying between them. The CDR3 is 16 residues long. The CDR3 nucleotides read TGTGCCAGCTCACCACTGCTCCCCCAGGGGACCTACGAGCAGTACTTC. Its protein product is CASSPLLPQGTYEQYF.